The 6 T cell receptor beta chains presented below share a single source sample, sequenced in a study of blood T cell repertoires in COVID-19. Clones were sequenced by immunoSEQ multiplex PCR, and TCRdb holds only the in-frame ones, with some missing. The sample lists hundreds of thousands of clones, 70% to 90% occurring once. Sequencing was performed on peripheral blood. These receptors all stem from a human donor in a cohort sampled during active COVID-19.

The chain carries TRBV19 and TRBJ2-1, with TRBD2 matching 7 bases. This CDR3 has 15 residues. Germline loops: CDR1 LNHDA, CDR2 SQIVND (reference sequence). Trimming removed 10 bases from V and 4 bases from J; junction bases left unmatched: 13. The CDR3 nucleotides are TGTGCCACCCGGGGGGTGGTAGCGGCTTACAATGAGCAGTTCTTC. Residues: CATRGVVAAYNEQFF.

This clone was counted between two and nine times. This chain uses TRBV7-2 with TRBJ1-4, with D uncertain. V was shortened by 2 bases and J by 6 bases, with 10 bases between the two germline ends. The germline V gene has CDR1 SGHTA and CDR2 FQGNSA. This CDR3 contains 14 residues. The CDR3 loop is CASSLLTRDEKLFF. CDR3 in DNA: TGTGCCAGCAGCTTACTAACCCGGGATGAAAAACTGTTTTTT. Supplemented by reference TRBV7-2 and TRBJ1-4, the full variable domain reads GAGVSQSPSNKVTEKGKDVELRCDPISGHTALYWYRQSLGQGLEFLIYFQGNSAPDKSGLPSDRFSAERTGGSVSTLTIQRTQQEDSAVYLCASSLLTRDEKLFFGSGTQLSVL.

This chain uses TRBV6-6 with TRBJ1-6; weak D call: TRBD1 (5 bases). Looked up from germline, CDR1 is MNHNY and CDR2 is SVGAGI (reference sequence). The CDR3 extends over 14 amino acids. Trimming cost V 7 bases and J 7 bases, with 14 bases left between them. This chain's CDR3 is CASTPLGRNSPLHF. The CDR3 DNA reads as TGTGCCAGCACCCCGTTGGGGCGGAATTCACCCCTCCACTTT.

The genes are TRBV29-1 and TRBJ1-2, with D uncertain. CDR3 length: 12 amino acids. The ends were cut back, 3 bases at V and 4 bases at J, with 9 bases in the middle. Germline V gene lookup returns CDR1 SQVTM and CDR2 ANQGSEA. The CDR3 DNA reads TGCAGCGTTGACGACATAAGCTATGGCTACACCTTC. It encodes CSVDDISYGYTF.

The V and J genes are TRBV10-3 and TRBJ1-2, with D uncertain. Trimming took off 0 bases at V and 4 bases at J, with 9 bases between the two ends. The CDR3 runs to 14 residues. CDR1 and CDR2 from the germline V gene are ENHRY and SYGVKD. The CDR3 bases are TGTGCCATCAGTGAGTCGAATCCGGTCTATGGCTACACCTTC. Amino acid sequence: CAISESNPVYGYTF.

V gene TRBV5-4 combines with J gene TRBJ1-2, with TRBD1 matching 7 bases. The CDR3 totals 15 residues. Germline V CDR1 and CDR2: SGHNT, YYREEE (reference sequence). V shed 0 bases, J shed 7 bases, and the junction held 9 bases outside the gene matches. CDR3 sequence: CASSLVGDRVGGYTF. The CDR3 nucleotides read TGTGCCAGCAGCTTGGTGGGCGACAGGGTGGGTGGCTACACCTTC.